The rows below give T cell receptor beta chains drawn from one sample of a study of blood T cell repertoires in COVID-19. Clones were read by immunoSEQ multiplex PCR, and TCRdb kept only the in-frame ones, dropping some. This table holds about 140,000 clones, about 87% found once. The specimen sequenced was peripheral blood. Receptors were obtained from a woman in her forties or fifties with active or convalescent COVID-19. Each CDR3 is given with its conserved first and last residue. A row's size may be missing; if present it is once, few, many or a size class.

J gene | clone size | V gene | CDR3 protein
TRBJ1-4 | NA | TRBV29-1 | CSVATGGWEKLFF
TRBJ2-5 | once | TRBV5-4 | CASSRGQETQYF
TRBJ2-7 | few | TRBV7-9 | CASSLESSGYSYEQYF
TRBJ2-1 | few | TRBV6-6 | CASSYMGHQFF
TRBJ1-2 | NA | TRBV5-1 | CASSLRGAGEIYGYTF
TRBJ2-7 | NA | TRBV7-9 | CASSLGLGLSYEQYF
TRBJ2-7 | NA | TRBV30 | CAWSLVGGYEQYF
TRBJ2-1 | NA | TRBV18 | CASSTPSNEQFF
TRBJ2-3 | NA | TRBV30 | CAWNPGADTQYF
TRBJ1-5 | NA | TRBV7-6 | CASSLDGVRVAQPQHF
TRBJ1-1 | NA | TRBV10-2 | CATLTVNTEAFF
TRBJ1-1 | NA | TRBV12-3/TRBV12-4 | CASSRDRGGYAFF
TRBJ2-7 | NA | TRBV5-5 | CASSWGGGKLDTYEQYF
TRBJ1-6 | NA | TRBV15 | CATSRDLTSSSSPLHF
TRBJ2-7 | once | TRBV29-1 | CSVEDPRGTRNEQYF
TRBJ1-3 | few | TRBV6-5 | CATQQVPGNTIYF
TRBJ1-1 | few | TRBV12-3/TRBV12-4 | CASKTGGTEAFF
TRBJ1-1 | NA | TRBV6-5 | CASSYMAVGTGAFF
TRBJ2-7 | NA | TRBV3-1/TRBV3-2 | CASSQEGLAGEQYF
TRBJ2-7 | NA | TRBV6-5 | CASGRSIADEQYF
TRBJ1-1 | NA | TRBV5-1 | CASSPGTGGNTEAFF
TRBJ2-7 | NA | TRBV6-5 | CASSSSGRFYEQYF
TRBJ1-1 | few | TRBV4-3 | CASSLRWGGNTEAFF
TRBJ2-7 | NA | TRBV27 | CASREVTGQSAYEQYF
TRBJ1-2 | NA | TRBV29-1 | CSVAPHLRVGEGYTF
TRBJ1-5 | NA | TRBV30 | CAWSVTGVGQPQHF
TRBJ2-1 | NA | TRBV28 | CASSLGLAAAPRQFF
TRBJ1-2 | NA | TRBV25-1 | CASSELQGADYGYTF
TRBJ2-2 | NA | TRBV11-3 | CASSPQNTGELFF
TRBJ1-1 | NA | TRBV12-3/TRBV12-4 | CASSYRTEAFF
TRBJ2-5 | NA | TRBV28 | CASSFRGRNKETQYF
TRBJ2-2 | NA | TRBV7-3 | CASSGLAGTGELFF
TRBJ2-3 | NA | TRBV21-1 | CASSKAGREGTDTQYF
TRBJ2-7 | NA | TRBV18 | CASSPPDLSADRVMYEQYF
TRBJ1-2 | NA | TRBV19 | CASRYGKAGGDYGYTF
TRBJ2-5 | few | TRBV6-2/TRBV6-3 | CASGHTTSGRVGETQYF
TRBJ2-1 | NA | TRBV7-2 | CASSLDWRSYNEQFF
TRBJ1-4 | once | TRBV30 | CAWSVRGTEGKKLFF
TRBJ1-1 | NA | TRBV6-5 | CASSYISGREAFF
TRBJ2-5 | NA | TRBV20-1 | CSGLNQETQYF
TRBJ2-3 | NA | TRBV19 | CASSGQGALPDTQYF
TRBJ1-1 | NA | TRBV11-3 | CANDTLADTEAFF
TRBJ1-1 | NA | TRBV23-1 | CASSQSPYRGQRDTEAFF
TRBJ1-1 | NA | TRBV7-9 | CASSPRTGKNTEAFF
TRBJ2-2 | once | TRBV5-1 | CASSRGDRTTGELFF
TRBJ1-1 | NA | TRBV7-8 | CASSSGQSNMNTEAFF